This TCR beta chain stems from a study of blood T cells in healthy people across ages. The overall study: The template switching approach captured approximately one barcoded beta molecule for every two T cells.

Study-wide findings and caveats: Estimates based on one million T cells were treated as lower bounds. As age increased, TCR beta diversity per million T cells fell in a roughly linear fashion. It was the long-lived donors that had more naive CD4+ cells and higher diversity than aged donors.

CDR3 length: 14 residues. CDR1 is SEHNR, CDR2 FQNEAQ, per germline (reference sequence). About this clonotype itself: Its specificity is unknown.

A second roughly 6 to 12 cycle PCR used barcoded and J-beta primers. TCRdb re-called the 5' RACE reads through MiXCR, storing one row per CDR3 protein. The sample consists of about 640,000 distinct CDR3 sequences, approximately 50% of them appearing once. V gene TRBV7-9 combines with J gene TRBJ2-4; 7 nucleotides line up with TRBD2. Gene TRBJ2-7 matches the end of the DNA better, so the J call may be wrong. This sequence was found in a man aged 60 to 75 in good health. The sample consisted of blood. DNA for the CDR3: TGTGCCAGCAGCTTAGGACTAGCTTTGGACGAGCAGTACTTC. Its translation: CASSLGLALDEQYF.